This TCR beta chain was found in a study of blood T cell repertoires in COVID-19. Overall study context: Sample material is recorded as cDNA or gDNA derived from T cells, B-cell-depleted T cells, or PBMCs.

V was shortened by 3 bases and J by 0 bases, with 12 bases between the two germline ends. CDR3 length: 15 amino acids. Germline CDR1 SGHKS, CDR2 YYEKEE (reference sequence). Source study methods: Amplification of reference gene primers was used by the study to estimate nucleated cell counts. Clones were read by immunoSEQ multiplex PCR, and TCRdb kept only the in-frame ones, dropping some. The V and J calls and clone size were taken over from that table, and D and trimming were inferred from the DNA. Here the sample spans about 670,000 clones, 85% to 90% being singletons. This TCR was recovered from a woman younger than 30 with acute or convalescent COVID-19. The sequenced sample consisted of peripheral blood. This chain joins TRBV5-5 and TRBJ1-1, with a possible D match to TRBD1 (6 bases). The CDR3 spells CASSWGPTMNTEAFF. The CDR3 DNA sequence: TGTGCCAGCAGCTGGGGGCCAACAATGAACACTGAAGCTTTCTTT.